This T cell receptor beta chain was sequenced during a study of cytomegalovirus exposure and HLA in healthy donors. This CDR3 is built from 15 residues. V was cut by 0 bases and J by 2 bases, with 11 bases left in between. CDR1 and CDR2 from the germline V gene are SGHAT and FQNNGV. Clones were sequenced by immunoSEQ multiplex PCR, and TCRdb holds only the in-frame ones, with some missing. The sample lists some 56,000 clones; roughly 93% were seen once. A remark on this clone: The antigen is unknown.

Study conclusions and caveats: Specificity of a few CMV-associated chains for CMV antigens was verified in vitro.

This chain joins TRBV11-2 and TRBJ2-7, with D uncertain. The sample consisted of PBMCs. The TCR was taken from a woman aged 18-29 years in good health and CMV-seropositive. The chain's CDR3 is CASSLEITETYEQYF. In DNA form, the CDR3 reads TGTGCCAGCAGCTTAGAGATCACAGAAACCTACGAGCAGTACTTC.